The rows below give T cell receptor beta chains drawn from one sample of a study of cytomegalovirus exposure and HLA in healthy donors. Profiling relied on immunoSEQ multiplex PCR, and the TCRdb table lists in-frame clones only, not all of them. The table records some 240,000 clones, roughly 84% of them present only once. The sample comprised PBMCs. The receptor set was obtained from a woman under 30 in good health and CMV-seropositive. Both conserved end residues are part of each CDR3. Each record gives: J gene, D gene, V gene, clone size, CDR3 DNA, CDR3 protein. The D gene is left open where the match is weak. Clone size is not always given. Where it is, it says once, few, many or a class for expanded clones.

TRBJ1-2 TRBD1 TRBV6-1 - TGTGCCAGCAGTTGGACAGGGCGGTATGGCTACACCTTC CASSWTGRYGYTF
TRBJ1-1 - TRBV27 many TGTGCCAGCAGTTTCTTGGCAGTTACCACTGAAGCTTTCTTT CASSFLAVTTEAFF
TRBJ2-1 TRBD1 TRBV5-6 - TGTGCCAGCAGCTCGGACAGGGTAGGGCTTGACAATGAGCAGTTCTTC CASSSDRVGLDNEQFF
TRBJ2-7 - TRBV10-1 once TGCGCCAGCAGCTCCCTAGCTGCCGAGCAGTACTTC CASSSLAAEQYF
TRBJ2-1 - TRBV4-2 - TGTGCCAGCAGCCAAGATAACAGTCCGAGCTCCTACAATGAGCAGTTCTTC CASSQDNSPSSYNEQFF
TRBJ2-2 TRBD2 TRBV10-3 - TGTGCCATCTTCGCGGCTAGCGGGAGTACCGGGGAGCTGTTTTTT CAIFAASGSTGELFF
TRBJ1-3 - TRBV18 - TGTGCCAGCTCACCTTCAGACTCTGGTGGAAACACCATATATTTT CASSPSDSGGNTIYF
TRBJ2-7 TRBD2 TRBV7-6 - TGTGCCAGCAGCTCGGGGGGAGGGGTCGAGCAGTACTTC CASSSGGGVEQYF
TRBJ1-5 - TRBV7-9 - TGTGCCAGCAGTGAGACAGACAATCAGCCCCAGCATTTT CASSETDNQPQHF
TRBJ1-1 TRBD1 TRBV18 - TGTGCCAGCTCTCCCAGACAGGGTGAAGCTTTCTTT CASSPRQGEAFF
TRBJ1-4 TRBD1 TRBV5-6 - TGTGCCAGCAGCTTGGGCCGGGACAGGGTTCAAAAACTGTTTTTT CASSLGRDRVQKLFF
TRBJ1-3 - TRBV9 - TGTGCCAGCAGCGCACAGGGTTACTCTGGAAACACCATATATTTT CASSAQGYSGNTIYF
TRBJ2-7 - TRBV29-1 - TGCAGCGTTGAAGAGTCGGGCAGGGCCCACTACGAGCAGTACTTC CSVEESGRAHYEQYF
TRBJ2-7 TRBD1 TRBV27 - TGTGCCAGCAGTTTGTACCCCGGGACAGGGAGTCGCGAGCAGTACTTC CASSLYPGTGSREQYF
TRBJ2-7 TRBD2 TRBV4-2 - TGTGCCAGCAGCCACACTAGCGCCTCCTCCTACGAGCAGTACTTC CASSHTSASSYEQYF
TRBJ2-1 - TRBV2 - TGTGCCGTTTCTAGCAGCTCCTACAATGAGCAGTTCTTC CAVSSSSYNEQFF
TRBJ2-1 TRBD1 TRBV9 - TGTGCCAGCAGCGCGGGACAGGGGGGCCATGAGCAGTTCTTC CASSAGQGGHEQFF
TRBJ1-5 - TRBV18 - TGTGCCAGCTCACAATTAATTAATCAGCCCCAGCATTTT CASSQLINQPQHF
TRBJ2-3 TRBD2 TRBV10-2 - TGCGCCAGCAGTGAGAGGACTAGCGGGAGTAGGGATACGCAGTATTTT CASSERTSGSRDTQYF
TRBJ1-1 - TRBV4-1 - TGCGCCAGCAGCCAACCTCGGAACACTGAAGCTTTCTTT CASSQPRNTEAFF
TRBJ1-1 - TRBV7-9 - TGTGCCAGCAGCTTAATAAACAGTGTAACGTTTGAAGCTTTCTTT CASSLINSVTFEAFF
TRBJ1-4 TRBD1 TRBV6-1 - TGTGCCAGCAGTGAACCGGGACAGTTTAATGAAAAACTGTTTTTT CASSEPGQFNEKLFF
TRBJ2-7 TRBD1 TRBV28 - TGTGCCAGCAGCTACCGGGACAGGGGGCCCCACGAGCAGTACTTC CASSYRDRGPHEQYF
TRBJ2-3 - TRBV19 once TGTGCCAGTAGTATAGGTCTGTCTAGTCCGCAGTATTTT CASSIGLSSPQYF
TRBJ1-1 TRBD1 TRBV4-1 - TGCGCCAGCAGCCGGACAGGGTTGGACACTGAAGCTTTCTTT CASSRTGLDTEAFF
TRBJ2-5 TRBD2 TRBV11-2 - TGTGCCAGCAGCTTAGGAGCGGGAGGTCAAGAGACCCAGTACTTC CASSLGAGGQETQYF
TRBJ1-4 - TRBV30 - TGTGCCTGGAGTGTAGCGGTCGGGGGGCTCGGAAAACTGTTTTTT CAWSVAVGGLGKLFF
TRBJ1-4 - TRBV15 - TGTGCCACCAGCAGTAAATCTCTACAAGTGCGGAAGCTGTTTTTT CATSSKSLQVRKLFF
TRBJ2-7 - TRBV5-1 - TGCGCCAGCAGCTTAGGCGGCGTACCCTACGAGCAGTACTTC CASSLGGVPYEQYF
TRBJ1-1 - TRBV5-1 - TGCGCCAGCAGCTTGTGGCCCTCCGACACTGAAGCTTTCTTT CASSLWPSDTEAFF
TRBJ2-7 - TRBV28 - TGTGCCAGCAGTTTCTCGCGGTTCTACGAGCAGTACTTC CASSFSRFYEQYF
TRBJ1-5 - TRBV6-5 few TGTGCCAGCAGTTCCCGAAGACAGTCCAATCAGCCCCAGCATTTT CASSSRRQSNQPQHF
TRBJ1-1 - TRBV30 - TGTGCCTCCCCAGGGGTTATGAACACTGAAGCTTTCTTT CASPGVMNTEAFF
TRBJ1-2 TRBD1 TRBV7-8 - TGTGCCAGCAGCTCGAGACAGGGGGCCCAAAACTATGGCTACACCTTC CASSSRQGAQNYGYTF
TRBJ2-6 TRBD1 TRBV28 once TGTGCCAGCAGTCTCCTGAGACAGGGCCAGGCCAACGTCCTGACTTTC CASSLLRQGQANVLTF
TRBJ2-2 - TRBV25-1 once TGTGCCAGCAGTGAAGGGCCCCAGGGTCACGGGGAGCTGTTTTTT CASSEGPQGHGELFF
TRBJ1-1 - TRBV5-1 - TGCGCCAGCAGTTTTTTACAGGGTGTATTGGCTGAAGCTTTCTTT CASSFLQGVLAEAFF
TRBJ2-3 - TRBV7-6 - TGTGCCAGCAGCTTTGTCGGTACGCAGTATTTT CASSFVGTQYF
TRBJ1-4 - TRBV15 - TGTGCCACCAGCAGAGTTAGGGGGTTGGGTGAAAAACTGTTTTTT CATSRVRGLGEKLFF
TRBJ2-2 - TRBV9 - TGTGCCAGCAGCGAGGAAAGCGGATTCACCGGGGAGCTGTTTTTT CASSEESGFTGELFF
TRBJ2-7 - TRBV20-1 - TGCAGTTTGAGGAGATCCTACGAGCAGTACTTC CSLRRSYEQYF
TRBJ2-1 TRBD2 TRBV29-1 - TGCAGCGTTGAAGACCTCCCACTAGCGGGTTCCTACAATGAGCAGTTCTTC CSVEDLPLAGSYNEQFF
TRBJ1-1 TRBD1 TRBV4-1 - TGCGCCAGCAGCCAAGGGACAGGGGGGAACACTGAAGCTTTCTTT CASSQGTGGNTEAFF
TRBJ1-1 TRBD1 TRBV27 - TGTGCCACCCGCCGGACAGGGTACACTGAAGCTTTCTTT CATRRTGYTEAFF
TRBJ1-1 TRBD1 TRBV27 - TGTGCCAGCAGTCCGACGGGACAGGGCTATACTGAAGCTTTCTTT CASSPTGQGYTEAFF